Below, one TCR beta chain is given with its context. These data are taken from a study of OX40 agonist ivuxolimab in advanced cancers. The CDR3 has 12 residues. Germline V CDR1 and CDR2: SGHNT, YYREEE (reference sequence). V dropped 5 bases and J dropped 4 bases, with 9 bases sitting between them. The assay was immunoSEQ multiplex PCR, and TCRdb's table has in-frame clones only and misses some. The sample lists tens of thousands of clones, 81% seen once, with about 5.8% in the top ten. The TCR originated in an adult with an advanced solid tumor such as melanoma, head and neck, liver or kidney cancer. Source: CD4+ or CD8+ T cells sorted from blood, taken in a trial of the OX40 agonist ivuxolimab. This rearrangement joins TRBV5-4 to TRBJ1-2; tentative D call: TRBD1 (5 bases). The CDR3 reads CASSSQGYGYTF. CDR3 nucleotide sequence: TGTGCCAGCAGTTCCCAGGGCTATGGCTACACCTTC. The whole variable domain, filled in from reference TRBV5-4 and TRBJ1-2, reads ETGVTQSPTHLIKTRGQQVTLRCSSQSGHNTVSWYQQALGQGPQFIFQYYREEENGRGNFPPRFSGLQFPNYSSELNVNALELDDSALYLCASSSQGYGYTFGSGTRLTVV.